Detailed here is one TCR beta chain. The sample is drawn from a study of blood T cell repertoires in COVID-19. Study-wide context: The United States, Italy and Spain provided the acute and convalescent COVID-19 samples. Sources were T cells, B-cell-depleted T cells, or PBMCs; the material itself was cDNA or gDNA.

Original processing notes: Amplification of reference gene primers provided the estimated nucleated cell counts. The protocol was immunoSEQ multiplex PCR, while the TCRdb copy is restricted to in-frame clones and leaves out a portion. The D gene and trimming were derived from the DNA, and the V and J assignments and clone size from that table. The repertoire has approximately 240,000 clones, roughly 84% of them found once; the top ten carry 2.3%. The CDR3 consists of 13 residues. The V gene lost 1 base and the J gene lost 5 bases, with 5 bases spanning the gap. The sequence was collected from a woman aged 55-70 years with acute or convalescent COVID-19. V usage is TRBV12-3 or TRBV12-4 and J usage is TRBJ1-4; D call uncertain. Sequencing was done on a sample of peripheral blood. The CDR3 DNA is TGTGCCAGCAGTTTAGTTTCAAATGAAAAACTGTTTTTT. It codes for CASSLVSNEKLFF.